The clone carrying this TCR beta chain has only a few counts. What it recognizes is unknown. TCR alpha and beta CDR3 regions were amplified from RNA using iRepertoire nested multiplex PCR. Tissue mRNA or PBMC total RNA, about 85-400 ng, went into one-step reverse transcription and amplification. From the multiplex PCR reads, TCRdb called clonotypes with MiXCR, one entry per CDR3 protein. The sample holds about 45,000 distinct CDR3 sequences, under 25% seen once. This sample is part of a study of glioma-infiltrating T cells. Study-level results: Tissue-blood divergence was below expectation in non-neoplastic patients, above in gliomas. CDR3 overlap between tissue and blood was very small.

The germline V and J ends were trimmed by 1 base and 1 base, with 10 bases remaining between them. CDR1 and CDR2 from the germline V gene are LGHDT and YNNKEL (reference sequence). The CDR3 is made up of 15 amino acids. The chain is built from TRBV3-1 and TRBJ2-5; no clear D gene. The source of this sequence is a human donor with low-grade glioma or glioblastoma, undergoing nonglioma brain surgery, or in good health (not recorded which). The sequencing input was glioma tissue, nonneoplastic brain tissue, or PBMCs (not recorded which). CDR3 sequence (DNA): TGTGCCAGCAGCCAAGCAACCCCGCTCCAAGAGACCCAGTACTTC. This sequence encodes CASSQATPLQETQYF.